The clone carrying this T cell receptor (beta chain) came up a few times. The data were taken from a study of radiation and T cells in renal cell carcinoma. The protocol was immunoSEQ multiplex PCR, while the TCRdb copy is restricted to in-frame clones and leaves out a portion. The table has some 110,000 clones, around 84% seen once. Time point given: baseline pretreatment blood. Treatment denoted: 15 Gy SBRT to primary tumor, nephrectomy 4 weeks later. The TCR comes from a woman aged 55 to 70 with renal cell carcinoma. The source was blood, collected from a patient whose treatment included radiotherapy and nephrectomy.

The DNA of the CDR3 is TGTGCCAGCAGGGGAGGTGAGCAGTTCTTC. Protein product: CASRGGEQFF. This sequence joins TRBV6-6 and TRBJ2-1; D might be TRBD2 (6 bases). The length of the CDR3 is 10 residues. CDR1 is MNHNY, CDR2 SVGAGI, per germline (reference sequence). V lost 6 bases and J lost 9, with 6 bases in between.